This TCR beta chain was identified during a study of blood T cell repertoires in COVID-19 (dated by TCRdb to the early 2020s). Regarding the complete study: Collaborator samples came from the United States, Italy and Spain and covered acute and convalescent phases of COVID-19. The prospective study material was composed of cDNA or gDNA derived from T cells, B-cell-depleted T cells, or PBMCs. Subjects who had been exposed to COVID-19, were actively infected with it, or had recovered from it provided the deeply sampled blood TCRbeta repertoires that made up the dataset. The repertoires were made available in a free public database intended to serve as a resource for research on the immune response to SARS-CoV-2. Samples were obtained from the ongoing ImmuneRACE study (first 160 participants) and from 1,254 subjects provided by 6 global collaborators. A de-identified subject ID, COVID-19 status, age in years and sex were almost always included in the sample metadata. Where HLA class I and class II types were available, the types were taken from metadata supplied by the sample provider, not from assay-based typing.

TCRbeta CDR3 regions were amplified from genomic DNA using the immunoSEQ Assay, a bias-controlled multiplex PCR. On the study's bioinformatics: Within the assay, amplification of reference gene primers was used to estimate how many nucleated cells each sample contained. Sequence reads were collapsed and filtered to measure the absolute abundance of every unique TCRbeta CDR3 rearrangement. For each sample, productive Simpson clonality was calculated as the square root of Simpson's diversity index across productive rearrangements. Not all clones reach the TCRdb copy of this immuneACCESS table, which keeps in-frame sequences only. Checked studies attribute under half of the gap to unresolved V genes and leave the rest unexplained. V, J and clone size were drawn from that table, and D and trimming were deduced from the DNA. Here the sample has 200,000 to 250,000 clones; 70% to 90% occur a single time. The ten largest clones add up to 3% of the sample.

A second Seattle source provided samples from volunteer blood donors who had recovered from COVID-19. Each collaborating institution followed its own protocols to collect whole blood in K2EDTA tubes. For TCRbeta analysis, collaborator samples were shipped as frozen whole blood, as isolated PBMCs, or as DNA extracted from either sample type. The paper's findings and limits, for the study overall: The quantity of clinical and demographic metadata differed by source and by participant and was supplied without curation.

Note on this clone: The antigen this receptor binds is unknown. Base quality data are lacking; no much larger clone is found one base away.

V lost 5 bases and J lost 0 bases, and the count of bases not matched to a germline gene is 6. CDR1 and CDR2 are drawn from the germline V gene (reference sequence): LNHDA, SQIVND. Including cysteine and phenylalanine, the CDR3 has 15 amino acids. Here the CDR3 DNA is all that survives: 45 bases in frame from base 1. This TCR derives from a woman aged 25 to 39 who had recovered from COVID-19. The V gene is TRBV19 and the J gene is TRBJ1-2; TRBD1 aligns with 7 central bases. Input material: peripheral blood. The CDR3 reads as follows: CASSDRQGSNYGYTF. The base sequence is TGTGCCAGTAGTGACCGACAGGGATCTAACTATGGCTACACCTTC.